The clone carrying this T cell receptor beta chain was recorded at least ten times. No antigen is known for it. The data were obtained in a study of neurological immune-mediated disorders. The length of the CDR3 is 14 residues. Trimming removed 7 bases at V and 5 bases at J, with 20 bases between. Germline loops: CDR1 DFQATT, CDR2 SNEGSKA (reference sequence). MiXCR, applied by TCRdb to the 5' RACE reads, yields one record per CDR3 protein. The sample lists 35,000 to 45,000 distinct CDR3 sequences, under 14% seen once, with 3.5% to 4% in the top ten. CD4+ or CD8+ T cells, over 800,000 per library, were used for sorted libraries. Overall study findings and caveats: The highest TCR clonal expansion occurred in HTLV-1-associated myelopathy; multiple sclerosis fell below healthy controls.

J is TRBJ1-2 and V is TRBV20-1, with D tentatively TRBD1 (6 bases). The material sequenced was CD4+ T cells from blood. This TCR came from a woman aged 25 to 45 with HTLV-1-associated myelopathy (HAM/TSP). The CDR3 DNA reads as TGCAGTGTCAACACGGAACGGGGGCCTTATGGCTACACCTTC. Protein sequence: CSVNTERGPYGYTF.